Detailed here is one T cell receptor (beta chain). The antigen remains undetermined. Germline CDR1 is LGHNT and CDR2 is FRNRAP. Trimming removed 10 bases from V and 3 bases from J, with 16 bases in between. The CDR3 sequence is 13 residues long. This entry belongs to a study of a mutant IDH1 vaccine in newly diagnosed glioma. Across the whole study: Previous care, which was radiotherapy, temozolomide, or both, most often involved both.

Profiled with immunoSEQ multiplex PCR; TCRdb holds only in-frame clones, not every one. This sample yields 90,000 to 100,000 clones, of which nearly 90% are seen a single time; 0.77% belongs to the top ten. Time point defined: week 47, end of study. A single vaccine dose contained 300 ug of mutant IDH1 20-mer peptide, and topical imiquimod was used with it. This rearrangement joins TRBV12-5 to TRBJ2-7; the D gene could be TRBD1 or TRBD2 (5 bases each). Sequencing used PBMCs, obtained from a glioma patient whose treatment included an IDH1 peptide vaccine. This receptor was identified in a woman between 45 and 60 years old with glioma. The CDR3 DNA sequence: TGTGCTACCTTGGGGGAAGGGAACTACGAGCAGTACTTC. Translated, it gives CATLGEGNYEQYF.